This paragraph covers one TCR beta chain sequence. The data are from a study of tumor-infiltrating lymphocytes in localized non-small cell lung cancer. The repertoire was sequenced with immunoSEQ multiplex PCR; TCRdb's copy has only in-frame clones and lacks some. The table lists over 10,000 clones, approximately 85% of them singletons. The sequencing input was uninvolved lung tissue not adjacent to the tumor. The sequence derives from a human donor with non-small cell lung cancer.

The CDR3 protein is CASSTQYIIGTDTQYF. In DNA, the CDR3 is TGTGCCAGCAGCACACAATACATTATTGGCACAGATACGCAGTATTTT. The chain is built from TRBV21-1 and TRBJ2-3; TRBD1, the table's D call, lacks a check against the DNA. TRBV21-1 is assigned pseudogene status. The CDR3 sequence is 16 residues long.